The 27 T cell receptor beta chains reported below all come from one sample, sequenced in a study of blood T cell repertoires in COVID-19. Method: immunoSEQ multiplex PCR; TCRdb's copy keeps in-frame clones and lacks some. The table has about 130,000 clones, more than 70% seen once. Sequencing input: peripheral blood. The receptor source for this set is a woman aged 30 to 39 who had recovered from COVID-19.

The chain joins TRBV19 to TRBJ1-1; TRBD1 matches 10 bases. This CDR3 comprises 15 residues. Germline CDR1 reads LNHDA; CDR2 reads SQIVND (reference sequence). V dropped 5 bases and J dropped 4; count of bases not matched to a gene: 7. The CDR3 region is CASSFIGTGATEAFF. DNA of the CDR3: TGTGCCAGTAGTTTTATTGGGACAGGGGCCACTGAAGCTTTCTTT.

V gene TRBV19 combines with J gene TRBJ1-6; D gene uncertain. This CDR3 region has 14 residues. The V end was cut by 4 bases, the J end by 3 bases, with 7 bases between. Germline V gene data show CDR1 as LNHDA and CDR2 as SQIVND (reference sequence). CDR3 in DNA: TGTGCCAGTAGTAGAGACGGCTATAATTCACCCCTCCACTTT. Translation: CASSRDGYNSPLHF.

The chain has TRBV27 and TRBJ1-5; 7 bases map to TRBD1. V lost 3 bases to trimming and J lost 0 bases; unmatched junction nucleotides: 5. Germline CDR1 MNHEY, CDR2 SMNVEV (reference sequence). The CDR3 covers 16 residues. The CDR3: CASSLTGSGSNQPQHF. The CDR3 DNA reads as TGTGCCAGCAGTTTGACAGGGAGTGGTAGCAATCAGCCCCAGCATTTT.

Points on this clone: The CDR3 carries no conserved terminal phenylalanine or tryptophan, so it likely arises from a read error. Because the CDR3's place on the DNA is in doubt, the DNA is left out and the CDR3 is given as listed by TCRdb. The chain uses TRBV7-9 and TRBJ2-7; TRBD2, the table's D call, lacks a check against the DNA. Germline V gives CDR1 SEHNR, CDR2 FQNEAQ (reference sequence). A total of 13 residues make up the CDR3, ends included. The CDR3 reads CASSLKTSDSPIY.

The chain has TRBV18 and TRBJ2-7; D unclear. This CDR3 has 14 residues. V gave up 4 bases and J gave up 3 bases, with 13 bases separating them. Germline V gene data show CDR1 as KGHSH and CDR2 as LQKENI. This CDR3 reads CASSRLRENYEQYF. The CDR3, as DNA: TGTGCCAGCTCACGTCTCCGAGAGAACTACGAGCAGTACTTC. The full variable domain, completed using reference TRBV18 and TRBJ2-7, is NAGVMQNPRHLVRRRGQEARLRCSPMKGHSHVYWYRQLPEEGLKFMVYLQKENIIDESGMPKERFSAEFPKEGPSILRIQQVVRGDSAAYFCASSRLRENYEQYFGPGTRLTVT.

This clone has only one observation. This rearrangement joins TRBV5-1 to TRBJ1-4, with D perhaps matching TRBD1 (5 bases). Germline CDR1 and CDR2: SGHRS and YFSETQ. This CDR3 has 15 residues. Trimming stripped 0 bases from V and 0 bases from J, with 6 bases between. CDR3 coding DNA: TGCGCCAGCAGCTTGGAAGGGGCAACTAATGAAAAACTGTTTTTT. Its translation is CASSLEGATNEKLFF.

V usage is TRBV11-2 and J usage is TRBJ2-1; 15 positions match TRBD2. CDR1 is SGHAT and CDR2 is FQNNGV in the germline V gene. V gave up 2 bases and J gave up 6 bases; unmatched junction bases: 2. The CDR3 sequence is 16 residues long. The CDR3 spells CASSLWTSGGVNEQFF. The CDR3 bases are TGTGCCAGCAGCTTATGGACTAGCGGGGGGGTCAATGAGCAGTTCTTC.

The DNA for the CDR3 is TGTGCCAGCAGCCCGGGACTCTTAAACACCGGGGAGCTGTTTTTT. Its protein product is CASSPGLLNTGELFF. The chain combines TRBV7-3 with TRBJ2-2; maybe TRBD2 (6 bases). The V gene lost 5 bases and the J gene lost 2 bases, with 12 bases spanning the gap. This CDR3 has 15 residues. Germline CDR1 SGHTA, CDR2 FQGTGA.

The chain uses TRBV5-3 and TRBJ1-2; a weak D match, TRBD1 (6 bases). TRBV5-3 is noted as an ORF with a role that remains uncertain. V gave up 7 bases and J gave up 8 bases, with 21 bases separating them. The CDR3 has 14 amino acids. In DNA form, the CDR3 reads TGTGCCAGACGCTGGGGCGGGGGCGCGGGGGGCTACACCTTC. It translates to CARRWGGGAGGYTF.

The rearrangement uses TRBV14 and TRBJ1-2, with a possible D match to TRBD1 (6 bases). Germline CDR1 and CDR2: SGHDN and FVKESK. Trimming removed 3 bases at V and 4 bases at J, with 12 bases between. CDR3 length equals 14 residues. The CDR3 spells CASSHLGGTYGYTF. Here the CDR3 DNA reads TGTGCCAGCAGCCATCTAGGGGGTACCTATGGCTACACCTTC. Combining the CDR3 with reference TRBV14 and TRBJ1-2 gives the whole variable domain EAGVTQFPSHSVIEKGQTVTLRCDPISGHDNLYWYRRVMGKEIKFLLHFVKESKQDESGMPNNRFLAERTGGTYSTLKVQPAELEDSGVYFCASSHLGGTYGYTFGSGTRLTVV.

The chain is built from TRBV18 and TRBJ1-3; D is uncertain. This CDR3 is built from 15 residues. Per germline, CDR1 KGHSH and CDR2 LQKENI. V was shortened by 0 bases and J by 3 bases, with 9 bases between the two germline ends. The CDR3 spells CASSPPEGFGNTIYF. In nucleotides, the CDR3 is TGTGCCAGCTCACCACCGGAGGGCTTTGGAAACACCATATATTTT.

The rearrangement joins TRBV2 to TRBJ2-3; 9 nucleotides match TRBD2. The CDR3 has 15 residues. The V gene's germline CDR1 is SNHLY and CDR2 FYNNEI. With 11 bases clipped from V and 2 bases from J, the junction kept 11 bases outside the gene matches. The CDR3 protein is CAGGGASGDTDTQYF. The CDR3 DNA reads as TGTGCCGGCGGCGGGGCTAGCGGGGACACAGATACGCAGTATTTT.

This chain uses TRBV2 with TRBJ1-1; unclear D gene. The CDR3 totals 12 residues. The germline gives CDR1 SNHLY, CDR2 FYNNEI. V was pared by 7 bases and J by 3 bases, with 9 bases between. The CDR3 loop reads CASNRGYTEAFF. In DNA form, the CDR3 reads TGTGCCAGCAATAGAGGATACACTGAAGCTTTCTTT.

This clone came up once. V is TRBV10-1 and J is TRBJ2-1; 12 bases match TRBD2. This CDR3 contains 15 residues. Germline values: CDR1 WNHNN, CDR2 SYGVQD (reference sequence). Trimming took 2 bases from V and 4 from J; bases not matched to a gene: 0. CDR3 residues: CASSETSGGYNEQFF. CDR3 DNA: TGCGCCAGCAGTGAGACTAGCGGGGGGTACAATGAGCAGTTCTTC.

V is TRBV6-1 and J is TRBJ1-2; no clear D gene. The CDR3 is 13 amino acids. Looked up from germline, CDR1 is MNHNS and CDR2 is SASEGT. With 2 bases removed from V and 6 bases from J, the gap between germline ends came to 10 bases. The CDR3 region has the DNA TGTGCCAGCAGTGAACGGCCAACAGATGGCTACACCTTC. This codes for CASSERPTDGYTF.

The V gene is TRBV24-1, the J gene TRBJ2-3; 10 bases agree with TRBD1. Per the germline V gene, CDR1 is KGHDR and CDR2 is SFDVKD. With 0 bases clipped from V and 5 bases from J, the junction kept 10 bases outside the gene matches. The CDR3 is 18 amino acids. Written as DNA, the CDR3 is TGTGCCACCAGTGATTTGCAATCAGGGACAGGGGCACAAGATACGCAGTATTTT. It encodes CATSDLQSGTGAQDTQYF.

This clone turned up a few times. The V call is TRBV19, the J call TRBJ1-6; D gene unclear. The CDR3 is 15 residues long. The ends were cut back, 3 bases at V and 5 bases at J, with 11 bases in the middle. The germline V gene has CDR1 LNHDA and CDR2 SQIVND (reference sequence). Written as DNA, the CDR3 is TGTGCCAGTAGTATCGCGACACCGAATAATTCACCCCTCCACTTT. Translating gives CASSIATPNNSPLHF. Filled out from reference TRBV19 and TRBJ1-6, the complete variable domain reads DGGITQSPKYLFRKEGQNVTLSCEQNLNHDAMYWYRQDPGQGLRLIYYSQIVNDFQKGDIAEGYSVSREKKESFPLTVTSAQKNPTAFYLCASSIATPNNSPLHFGNGTRLTVT.

V gene TRBV7-9 combines with J gene TRBJ2-7; TRBD2 aligns across 10 bases. The CDR3 consists of 15 residues. The trim removed 2 bases at V and 3 bases at J, leaving 4 bases unmatched. Germline V gene data show CDR1 as SEHNR and CDR2 as FQNEAQ (reference sequence). CDR3 protein: CASSLPGLADYEQYF. In DNA form, the CDR3 reads TGTGCCAGCAGCTTACCCGGACTAGCGGACTACGAGCAGTACTTC.

J is TRBJ2-7 and V is TRBV7-9; perhaps TRBD2 as D (6 bases). Germline V lookup: CDR1 SEHNR, CDR2 FQNEAQ (reference sequence). The germline V and J ends were trimmed by 3 bases and 7 bases, with 10 bases remaining between them. This CDR3 is 12 amino acids long. CDR3 sequence reads: CASSFEAGEQYF. The CDR3 bases are TGTGCCAGCAGCTTTGAGGCGGGGGAGCAGTACTTC.

The DNA of the CDR3 is TGTGCCAGCAGCTTATCAGCGAATAATTCACCCCTCCACTTT. Its translation is CASSLSANNSPLHF. The rearrangement joins TRBV7-9 to TRBJ1-6; D call uncertain. In germline, CDR1 is SEHNR, CDR2 FQNEAQ (reference sequence). The V and J ends lost 2 bases and 5 bases respectively, with 7 bases between them. CDR3 length: 14 residues.

V is TRBV5-5 and J is TRBJ1-3; 7 bases fit TRBD1. V shed 4 bases, J shed 0 bases, and the junction held 4 bases outside the gene matches. Germline V gene sequence: CDR1 SGHKS, CDR2 YYEKEE (reference sequence). This CDR3 has 15 residues. The CDR3: CASSTTGVSGNTIYF. CDR3 sequence (DNA): TGTGCCAGCAGCACCACAGGGGTCTCTGGAAACACCATATATTTT.

This sequence joins TRBV7-2 and TRBJ1-2; no definite D call. Germline V CDR1 and CDR2: SGHTA, FQGNSA. V lost 5 bases and J lost 4, with 14 bases in between. The CDR3 is 14 residues long. The DNA of the CDR3 is TGTGCCAGCAGCCCGCAGACGGGGAGCTATGGCTACACCTTC. Amino acids: CASSPQTGSYGYTF.

The V gene is TRBV7-2, the J gene TRBJ1-4, with D possibly TRBD1 on 5 matching bases. This CDR3 has 15 amino acids. Trimming stripped 5 bases from V and 1 base from J, with 11 bases between. From germline, CDR1 is SGHTA and CDR2 FQGNSA. This chain's CDR3 is CASSPQGGTNEKLFF. CDR3 nucleotides: TGTGCCAGCAGCCCCCAGGGCGGAACTAATGAAAAACTGTTTTTT.

The rearrangement uses TRBV7-9 and TRBJ2-3; D is ambiguous. Germline V CDR1 and CDR2: SEHNR, FQNEAQ (reference sequence). V shed 3 bases and J shed 4 bases, with 17 bases lying between them. The CDR3 totals 16 residues. CDR3 in amino acids: CASSFLAPNRADTQYF. DNA of the CDR3: TGTGCCAGCAGCTTCCTGGCTCCGAATCGGGCAGATACGCAGTATTTT.

CDR3 loop: CASSEQGEDTEAFF. The CDR3 nucleotides are TGTGCCAGCAGCGAACAGGGGGAGGACACTGAAGCTTTCTTT. This chain uses TRBV2 with TRBJ1-1; 8 nucleotides align to TRBD1. Per germline, CDR1 SNHLY and CDR2 FYNNEI. The CDR3 runs 14 residues. V shed 6 bases and J 3 bases; nucleotides not matched to a gene: 6.

The chain is built from TRBV5-1 and TRBJ2-1; 14 bases align to TRBD2. The V segment lost 4 bases and the J segment 7 bases; nucleotides outside the gene matches: 4. The CDR3 has 15 residues. Germline CDR1 SGHRS, CDR2 YFSETQ. The CDR3 is CASSQTSGRVNEQFF. For the CDR3, the DNA is TGCGCCAGCAGCCAGACTAGCGGGAGGGTAAATGAGCAGTTCTTC.

The V and J genes are TRBV27 and TRBJ1-3, with D tentatively TRBD1 (6 bases). In germline, CDR1 is MNHEY, CDR2 SMNVEV (reference sequence). V was pared by 5 bases and J by 0 bases, with 14 bases between. CDR3 length: 16 residues. CDR3 loop: CASSPMTGYSGNTIYF. The DNA for the CDR3 is TGTGCCAGCAGTCCCATGACAGGATACTCTGGAAACACCATATATTTT.